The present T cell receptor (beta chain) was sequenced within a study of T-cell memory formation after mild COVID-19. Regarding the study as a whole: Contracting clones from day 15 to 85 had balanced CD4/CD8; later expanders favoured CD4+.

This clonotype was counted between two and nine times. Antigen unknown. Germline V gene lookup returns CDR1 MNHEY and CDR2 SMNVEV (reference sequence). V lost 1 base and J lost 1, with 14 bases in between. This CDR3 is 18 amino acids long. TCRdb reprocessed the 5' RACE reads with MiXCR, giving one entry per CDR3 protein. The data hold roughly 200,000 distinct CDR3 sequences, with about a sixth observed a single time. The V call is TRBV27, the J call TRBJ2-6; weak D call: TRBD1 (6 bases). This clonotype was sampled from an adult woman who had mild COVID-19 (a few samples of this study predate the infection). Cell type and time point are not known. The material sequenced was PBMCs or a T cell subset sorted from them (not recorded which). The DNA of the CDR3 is TGTGCCAGCAGTTTATGGGGGCAGGGTCGATCTGGGGCCAACGTCCTGACTTTC. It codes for CASSLWGQGRSGANVLTF.